The present T cell receptor beta chain was sequenced within a study of CXCR3-negative and CXCR3-positive naive CD8 T cells. Regarding the study as a whole: It was found that naive subsets had comparable surface CD5, and TCR strength was inferred from TRB CDR3 properties. TRBV-TRBJ usage was alike in naive CXCR3-negative and CXCR3-positive cells but differed in memory cells. In cryopreserved cells, CXCR3 expression partially decreased, and fresh PBMCs were used in most assays. A higher hydrophobicity marked the TRB CDR3s of CXCR3-positive naive cells versus CXCR3-negative naive cells.

Libraries of TRB cDNA were made by 5' RACE and carried UMIs. From its re-call of the 5' RACE reads, TCRdb lists each CDR3 protein once, without DNA. In total, the table holds approximately 88,000 distinct CDR3 sequences. Germline loops: CDR1 MNHEY, CDR2 SVGAGI. The CDR3 length is 16 residues. A remark on this clonotype: Its antigen remains unknown.

This sequence was found in a human donor in good health. Some clones in this sample may be carry-over from other donors' samples. What was sequenced was naive CXCR3+ CD8+ T cells from blood. The subset denotes: CD45RO-CCR7+CD27+CD95- naive CD8+ T cells expressing CXCR3 (TNR3+). This sequence joins TRBV6-5 and TRBJ2-1; as DNA is missing, the TRBD1 call by TCRdb cannot be tested. The chain's CDR3 is CASSYNSGPSYNEQFF.